This TCR beta chain derives from a study of blood T cell repertoires in COVID-19. The germline V gene has CDR1 SGHTA and CDR2 FQGTGA. The CDR3 is 14 residues long. Trimming left V 2 bases short and J 8 bases short, with 15 bases between. Only in-frame clones appear in the TCRdb table, and some are missing; sequencing was by immunoSEQ multiplex PCR. The sample holds about 190,000 clones, about 88% seen once. V gene TRBV7-3 combines with J gene TRBJ1-2; a possible D gene is TRBD1 (5 bases). The material sequenced was peripheral blood. The TCR was taken from a man aged 30 to 45 with acute or convalescent COVID-19. The CDR3 nucleotides read TGTGCCAGCAGCTTACTCCCAGGGTCGTCGGGCTACACCTTC. Its protein product is CASSLLPGSSGYTF. The full variable domain, its missing parts supplied by reference TRBV7-3 and TRBJ1-2, is GAGVSQTPSNKVTEKGKYVELRCDPISGHTALYWYRQSLGQGPEFLIYFQGTGAADDSGLPNDRFFAVRPEGSVSTLKIQRTERGDSAVYLCASSLLPGSSGYTFGSGTRLTVV.